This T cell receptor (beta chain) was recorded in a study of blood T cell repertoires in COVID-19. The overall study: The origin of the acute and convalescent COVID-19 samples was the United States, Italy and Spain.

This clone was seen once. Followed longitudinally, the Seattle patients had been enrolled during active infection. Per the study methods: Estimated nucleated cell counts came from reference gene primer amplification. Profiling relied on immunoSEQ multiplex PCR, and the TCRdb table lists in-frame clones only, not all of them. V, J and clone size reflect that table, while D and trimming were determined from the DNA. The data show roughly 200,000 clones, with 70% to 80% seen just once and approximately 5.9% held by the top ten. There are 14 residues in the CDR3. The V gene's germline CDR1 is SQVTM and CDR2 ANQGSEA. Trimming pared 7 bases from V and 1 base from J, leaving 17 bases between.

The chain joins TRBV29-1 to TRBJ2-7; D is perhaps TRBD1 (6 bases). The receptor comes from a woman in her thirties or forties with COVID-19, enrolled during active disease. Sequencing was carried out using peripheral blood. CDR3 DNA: TGCAGCGGCGGCAGGGGTCCTGGATCCTACGAGCAGTACTTC. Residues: CSGGRGPGSYEQYF.